Presented here are 24 T cell receptor beta chains from one specimen sequenced in a study of blood T cells in healthy people across ages. A second PCR, run for about 6 to 12 cycles, used a sample-barcoded 5' primer plus a J-beta primer mix. TCRdb reanalysed the 5' RACE reads using MiXCR and keeps one entry per CDR3 protein. Of approximately 690,000 distinct CDR3 sequences listed, around two fifths were seen once; the top ten hold roughly 30%. The specimen was blood. These receptor sequences come from a man at least 80 years old in good health.

The J gene is TRBJ2-4, the V gene TRBV10-3, with 8 bases aligning to TRBD2. TRBJ2-5 explains the end of the DNA better; the J call may be wrong. Germline values: CDR1 ENHRY, CDR2 SYGVKD. This CDR3 contains 15 residues. DNA of the CDR3: TGTGCCATCAGTGTGGGCGGGGGGCCCCAAGAGACCCAGTACTTC. It encodes CAISVGGGPQETQYF.

This chain connects TRBV20-1 to TRBJ2-5; 8 positions match TRBD2. Germline loops: CDR1 DFQATT, CDR2 SNEGSKA (reference sequence). V was clipped by 6 bases and J by 5 bases; unmatched bases: 8. The CDR3 sequence is 13 residues long. In DNA, the CDR3 is TGCAGTGCCGGGAGGGGGAGTAAGGAGACCCAGTACTTC. Translated, it gives CSAGRGSKETQYF.

The V call is TRBV27, the J call TRBJ2-7; 9 nucleotides agree with TRBD1. This CDR3 region has 14 residues. Looked up from germline, CDR1 is MNHEY and CDR2 is SMNVEV (reference sequence). V lost 4 bases and J lost 5; bases outside the gene matches: 6. In nucleotides, the CDR3 is TGTGCCAGCAGTTATACACAGGGGGCGCACGAGCAGTACTTC. Translating gives CASSYTQGAHEQYF.

This clonotype was counted between two and nine times. The V gene is TRBV9, the J gene TRBJ2-1; 13 bases map to TRBD2. The germline gives CDR1 SGDLS, CDR2 YYNGEE. The V and J ends lost 2 bases and 5 bases, in that order; junction bases with no gene match: 1. The CDR3 has 15 amino acids. The CDR3 protein is CASSVGLAGDNEQFF. The CDR3 DNA reads TGTGCCAGCAGCGTCGGACTAGCGGGGGACAATGAGCAGTTCTTC.

This clonotype was observed a handful of times. V and J are TRBV25-1 and TRBJ2-3, with TRBD2 as a possible D gene (5 bases). Trimming took off 3 bases at V and 4 bases at J, with 11 bases between the two ends. The CDR3 consists of 14 residues. From germline, CDR1 is MGHDK and CDR2 SYGVNS. The CDR3 coding sequence is TGTGCCAGCAGTGACGTAACTAGACCAGATACGCAGTATTTT. Its protein is CASSDVTRPDTQYF.

In its sample, this clonotype was seen a few times. The chain uses TRBV5-4 and TRBJ2-1; 11 bases fit TRBD2. CDR3 length equals 15 residues. Germline V gene data show CDR1 as SGHNT and CDR2 as YYREEE (reference sequence). The V and J ends lost 4 bases and 7 bases, in that order; junction bases with no gene match: 7. The CDR3 region has the DNA TGTGCCAGCAGCGGGGGGACTAGCGGTCTGAATGAGCAGTTCTTC. It is translated as CASSGGTSGLNEQFF.

The rearrangement uses TRBV4-3 and TRBJ2-7; 7 nucleotides match TRBD2. The germline V gene has CDR1 LGHNA and CDR2 YSLEER. The trim removed 8 bases at V and 7 bases at J, leaving 14 bases unmatched. The CDR3 totals 14 residues. CDR3 nucleotides: TGCGCCAGCGGGTTCGGCGGGGGTAGGGATGAGCAGTACTTC. This gives the protein CASGFGGGRDEQYF.

The rearrangement uses TRBV30 and TRBJ1-2, with D perhaps TRBD1 (6 bases). The CDR3 sequence is 15 residues long. In germline, CDR1 is GTSNPN, CDR2 SVGIG (reference sequence). V was trimmed by 3 bases and J by 4 bases, leaving 18 bases between them. CDR3 DNA sequence: TGTGCCTGGAGGCCTGGGGGGACACGGCTCTATGGCTACACCTTC. Residues: CAWRPGGTRLYGYTF.

The V gene is TRBV28, the J gene TRBJ1-2; no definite D call. The CDR3 loop spans 15 amino acids. Trimming left V 1 base short and J 4 bases short, with 13 bases between. Germline-derived CDR1 and CDR2 are MDHEN and SYDVKM. The CDR3 coding sequence is TGTGCCAGCAGTTTATACACCACCGTCAGCTATGGCTACACCTTC. Protein: CASSLYTTVSYGYTF.

This clonotype was counted a few times. V is TRBV20-1 and J is TRBJ2-3; TRBD1 matches at 10 bases. There are 16 residues in the CDR3. Losses at the gene ends were 3 bases for V and 1 base for J; bases not matched to a gene: 7. CDR1 DFQATT and CDR2 SNEGSKA come from the germline V gene (reference sequence). CDR3 amino acids: CSASHGQGGGTDTQYF. Here the CDR3 DNA reads TGCAGTGCTAGTCATGGACAGGGGGGAGGCACAGATACGCAGTATTTT.

The chain is built from TRBV29-1 and TRBJ2-7; the D is unclear. This CDR3 spans 12 amino acids. V was clipped by 2 bases and J by 2 bases, with 7 bases between them. Germline V gene lookup returns CDR1 SQVTM and CDR2 ANQGSEA. The CDR3 DNA reads as TGCAGCGTTGAACAGGCTCCCTACGAGCAGTACTTC. Translating it yields CSVEQAPYEQYF.

The table lists this clonotype with a few counts. A single base separates this from a much larger clone, so it may be a read error. The rearrangement uses TRBV11-2 and TRBJ2-5, with D possibly TRBD1 on 5 matching bases. The CDR3 runs 12 residues. Germline V gene lookup returns CDR1 SGHAT and CDR2 FQNNGV. Trimming took 3 bases from V and 11 from J, leaving 13 bases between them. CDR3 nucleotide sequence: TGTGCCAGCAGCTTGACAGACAATGAGCAGTACTTC. Protein product: CASSLTDNEQYF.

A remark on this clonotype: Since the CDR3 does not end with the conserved phenylalanine or tryptophan, this likely comes from a read error. The DNA is left out, because the CDR3 cannot be placed on it with certainty; the CDR3 is given as TCRdb lists it. The chain links TRBV29-1 to TRBJ2-2; the table's D call TRBD1 went unverified against the DNA. Both ends counted, the CDR3 spans 15 residues. Germline V gene lookup returns CDR1 SQVTM and CDR2 ANQGSEA. The CDR3 region is CSVEDRGLQNGEQFS.

This clonotype was found many times. V is TRBV7-2 and J is TRBJ1-5; D is unclear. CDR1 and CDR2 (germline): SGHTA, FQGNSA. The CDR3 consists of 15 residues. V was shortened by 1 base and J by 0 bases, with 7 bases between the two germline ends. CDR3 sequence (DNA): TGTGCCAGCAGCTTAGACCGCCATAGCAATCAGCCCCAGCATTTT. It codes for CASSLDRHSNQPQHF.

The chain recombines TRBV18 with TRBJ1-2; D may be TRBD1 (5 bases). The V and J ends lost 5 bases and 5 bases respectively, with 18 bases between them. The CDR3 covers 15 residues. CDR1 is KGHSH and CDR2 is LQKENI in the germline V gene. CDR3 sequence: CASSSREGPKYGYTF. The CDR3 region has the DNA TGTGCCAGCTCAAGCCGGGAGGGACCGAAATATGGCTACACCTTC.

The table lists this clonotype with a few counts. This rearrangement joins TRBV7-8 to TRBJ2-6; possible D gene TRBD1, 5 bases. The CDR3 contains 17 residues. The germline CDR1 and CDR2 sequences are SGHVS and FQNEAQ. Between the trimmed V and J ends, which lost 8 bases and 0 bases, there was a span of 17 bases. This CDR3 is CASQLYGAASGANVLTF. Here the CDR3 DNA reads TGTGCCAGCCAACTATATGGGGCGGCCTCTGGGGCCAACGTCCTGACTTTC.

This clonotype was picked up a small number of times. This chain connects TRBV5-1 to TRBJ2-3, with D possibly called TRBD1 or TRBD2 (5 bases each). The V end was cut by 0 bases, the J end by 0 bases, with 11 bases between. The germline CDR1 and CDR2 sequences are SGHRS and YFSETQ. CDR3 length: 16 residues. The DNA for the CDR3 is TGCGCCAGCAGCTTGGGAGGGGTGTGGAGCACAGATACGCAGTATTTT. This encodes CASSLGGVWSTDTQYF. The full variable domain, its missing parts supplied by reference TRBV5-1 and TRBJ2-3, is KAGVTQTPRYLIKTRGQQVTLSCSPISGHRSVSWYQQTPGQGLQFLFEYFSETQRNKGNFPGRFSGRQFSNSRSEMNVSTLELGDSALYLCASSLGGVWSTDTQYFGPGTRLTVL.

This clonotype was seen more than once but under ten times. A single base separates this from a much larger clone, so it may be a read error. The chain joins TRBV12-3 or TRBV12-4 to TRBJ1-2; unclear D gene. V was pared by 5 bases and J by 4 bases, with 14 bases between. The CDR3 is made up of 14 amino acids. The CDR3 loop reads CASSRGLGVYGYTF. CDR3 DNA sequence: TGTGCCAGCAGTCGCGGCTTGGGAGTCTATGGCTACACCTTC.

The rearrangement links TRBV6-5 to TRBJ2-7; TRBD2 might be the D (5 bases). The ends were cut back, 5 bases at V and 7 bases at J, with 24 bases in the middle. Germline lookup yields CDR1 MNHEY and CDR2 SVGAGI. The CDR3 runs to 16 residues. The chain's CDR3 is CASSPLSASSYNEQYF. The CDR3, as DNA: TGTGCCAGCAGTCCTCTCTCAGCGTCTAGCTACAATGAGCAGTACTTC.

There are a few counts of this clonotype. The rearrangement uses TRBV6-2 or TRBV6-3 and TRBJ2-5; D gene uncertain. V lost 6 bases to trimming and J lost 4 bases, with 9 bases between them. The CDR3 loop spans 12 amino acids. CDR1 is MNHEY and CDR2 is SVGEGT in the germline V gene. The DNA for the CDR3 is TGTGCCAGCAGCGACGCCGTAGAGACCCAGTACTTC. It translates to CASSDAVETQYF.

This clonotype has only a few counts. V gene TRBV7-2 combines with J gene TRBJ2-5; D possibly corresponds to TRBD1 (5 bases). With 4 bases removed from V and 0 bases from J, the gap between germline ends came to 12 bases. The CDR3 runs 15 residues. Germline CDR1 reads SGHTA; CDR2 reads FQGNSA. This CDR3 is CASSSPAGYQETQYF. In DNA, the CDR3 is TGTGCCAGCAGCTCCCCGGCAGGGTACCAAGAGACCCAGTACTTC.

This chain uses TRBV20-1 with TRBJ2-7, with D possibly TRBD2 on 6 matching bases. Germline V lookup: CDR1 DFQATT, CDR2 SNEGSKA (reference sequence). The V gene lost 3 bases and the J gene lost 0 bases, with 18 bases spanning the gap. The CDR3 covers 16 residues. CDR3 DNA: TGCAGTGCTAGTAAGGCTAGCGCCTACCGCTCCTACGAGCAGTACTTC. It codes for CSASKASAYRSYEQYF.

On this clonotype itself: One end of the junction fails to match germline, which may point to a read error. This sequence joins TRBV12-3 or TRBV12-4 and TRBJ1-6; D call uncertain. This CDR3 spans 15 amino acids. CDR3 in DNA: TGTGCCAGCAGTTTGTCCGGGCGGGATAATTCACCCCCCCACTTT. As protein: CASSLSGRDNSPPHF.

The rearrangement links TRBV2 to TRBJ1-2; D perhaps matches TRBD1 (5 bases). Germline lookup yields CDR1 SNHLY and CDR2 FYNNEI. This CDR3 comprises 15 residues. With 4 bases removed from V and 0 bases from J, the gap between germline ends came to 12 bases. The CDR3 here is CASSVFRDANYGYTF. The CDR3 nucleotides are TGTGCCAGCAGTGTTTTCAGGGACGCTAACTATGGCTACACCTTC.